The rows below give T cell receptor beta chains drawn from one sample of a study of T cells in Graves' hyperthyroidism and ophthalmopathy. TCRdb re-derived calls from the multiplex PCR reads in MiXCR, one entry per CDR3 protein. The sample lists some 510,000 distinct CDR3 sequences; less than 25% were seen once. Sequencing input: blood. The receptors originated from a man aged 18 to 30 with Graves' hyperthyroidism. Each CDR3 is given with its conserved first and last residue. D genes are given only for firm matches. Size values are once, few and many counts, or a class for expanded clones, and some rows have none.

V: TRBV6-1
D: .
size: .
length: 13
J: TRBJ2-7
DNA: TGTGCCAGCAGTGCCCCTTATTGGAACGAGCAGTACTTC
CDR3: CASSAPYWNEQYF

V: TRBV6-2/TRBV6-3
D: TRBD2
size: many
length: 12
J: TRBJ2-7
DNA: TGTGCCAGCAACGGACTAGCCAACGAGCAGTACTTC
CDR3: CASNGLANEQYF

V: TRBV30
D: .
size: .
length: 15
J: TRBJ1-6
DNA: TGTGCCTGGAGCACGGATTTTACCTATAATTCACCCCTCCACTTT
CDR3: CAWSTDFTYNSPLHF

V: TRBV12-3/TRBV12-4
D: TRBD1
size: many
length: 14
J: TRBJ2-7
DNA: TGTGCCACGACGGGGGACCGACAGGGGTACGAGCAGTACTTC
CDR3: CATTGDRQGYEQYF

V: TRBV27
D: .
size: .
length: 14
J: TRBJ1-2
DNA: TGTGCCAGCAGTTTTGGCCTACGGGGCTATGGCTACACCTTC
CDR3: CASSFGLRGYGYTF

V: TRBV5-6
D: .
size: .
length: 15
J: TRBJ1-1
DNA: TGTGCCAGCAGCCCCGCCCAGGGCGGGAACACTGAAGCTTTCTTT
CDR3: CASSPAQGGNTEAFF

V: TRBV20-1
D: TRBD2
size: .
length: 14
J: TRBJ2-7
DNA: TGCAGTGCGAGTACGGGGGGTCGGAGCTACGAGCAGTACTTC
CDR3: CSASTGGRSYEQYF

V: TRBV28
D: TRBD1
size: many
length: 15
J: TRBJ2-7
DNA: TGTGCCAGCAGCTCCCCGGGACAGGCTGTGAACGAGCAGTACTTC
CDR3: CASSSPGQAVNEQYF

V: TRBV10-3
D: .
size: .
length: 13
J: TRBJ2-5
DNA: TGTGCCATCAGTGAGGGTCAGAAAGAGACCCAGTACTTC
CDR3: CAISEGQKETQYF

V: TRBV6-1
D: .
size: few
length: 13
J: TRBJ1-1
DNA: TGTGCCAGCAGCGCCAGGGGCGGTGGTATAGCTTTCTTT
CDR3: CASSARGGGIAFF

V: TRBV6-1
D: .
size: few
length: 13
J: TRBJ2-7
DNA: TGTGCCAGCAGTCGGGACTTGCCCTACGAGCAGTACTTC
CDR3: CASSRDLPYEQYF

V: TRBV27
D: .
size: .
length: 12
J: TRBJ2-7
DNA: TGTGCCAGCAGTTTCGACGGTCTCGAGCAGTACTTC
CDR3: CASSFDGLEQYF

V: TRBV27
D: TRBD1
size: few
length: 15
J: TRBJ2-4
DNA: TGTGCCAGCAGTTTTGTAGGACAGGGTGTCGGCATTCAGTACTTC
CDR3: CASSFVGQGVGIQYF

V: TRBV6-1
D: TRBD1
size: many
length: 16
J: TRBJ1-6
DNA: TGTGCCAGCAGCCAGAGACAGGGAGTCTATAATTCACCCCTCCACTTT
CDR3: CASSQRQGVYNSPLHF

V: TRBV28
D: TRBD2
size: .
length: 15
J: TRBJ2-5
DNA: TGTGCCAGCAGTTTTCCTAGCGGGAAACAAGAGACCCAGTACTTC
CDR3: CASSFPSGKQETQYF

V: TRBV6-1
D: .
size: many
length: 17
J: TRBJ1-5
DNA: TGTGCCAGCAGTGAAGGGGGGGGCGCTTATAGCAATCAGCCCCAGCATTTT
CDR3: CASSEGGGAYSNQPQHF

V: TRBV4-1
D: .
size: .
length: 15
J: TRBJ1-2
DNA: TGCGCCAGCAGCCAAGAGAGGTCGGGGTACTATGGCTACACCTTC
CDR3: CASSQERSGYYGYTF

V: TRBV11-2
D: .
size: .
length: 17
J: TRBJ1-1
DNA: TGTGCCAGCAGCCCCGTGAGGGCATCCTTCATGAACACTGAAGCTTTCTTT
CDR3: CASSPVRASFMNTEAFF

V: TRBV6-2/TRBV6-3
D: TRBD1
size: few
length: 20
J: TRBJ2-6
DNA: TGTGCCAGCAGTTACCAAACCGGGACAGGGGGCCCCTCTGGGGCCAACGTCCTGACTTTC
CDR3: CASSYQTGTGGPSGANVLTF

V: TRBV11-2
D: .
size: many
length: 14
J: TRBJ2-5
DNA: TGTGCCAGCAGCTTCTTCTGGAGCCAAGAGACCCAGTACTTC
CDR3: CASSFFWSQETQYF

V: TRBV18
D: .
size: .
length: 17
J: TRBJ2-2
DNA: TGTGCCAGCTCACCCAGGGCGAAGGGGCCGGACACCGGGGAGCTGTTTTTT
CDR3: CASSPRAKGPDTGELFF

V: TRBV28
D: .
size: many
length: 16
J: TRBJ1-5
DNA: TGTGCCAGCAGTTTCGGGAGGGGATCGGGCAATCAGCCCCAGCATTTT
CDR3: CASSFGRGSGNQPQHF

V: TRBV4-1
D: .
size: many
length: 15
J: TRBJ2-7
DNA: TGCGCCAGCAGCCAATCCGGGACGGCCACCTACGAGCAGTACTTC
CDR3: CASSQSGTATYEQYF

V: TRBV25-1
D: TRBD1
size: many
length: 15
J: TRBJ1-6
DNA: TGTGCCAGCAGTACCACCGGGACAGCCTATTCACCCCTCCACTTT
CDR3: CASSTTGTAYSPLHF

V: TRBV7-9
D: .
size: .
length: 12
J: TRBJ1-1
DNA: TGTGCCAGCAGCTTGGGGGAACCCAGAGCTTTCTTT
CDR3: CASSLGEPRAFF

V: TRBV2
D: .
size: few
length: 13
J: TRBJ2-7
DNA: TGTGCCAGCAGCTCCATGTGGTCCTACGAGCAGTACTTC
CDR3: CASSSMWSYEQYF

V: TRBV27
D: TRBD2
size: many
length: 15
J: TRBJ2-7
DNA: TGTGCCAGCGCCGGGACTAGCGCCGGAACCTACGAGCAGTACTTC
CDR3: CASAGTSAGTYEQYF

V: TRBV20-1
D: .
size: many
length: 11
J: TRBJ1-1
DNA: TGCAGTGCTAGAGAGGCCACTGAAGCTTTCTTT
CDR3: CSAREATEAFF

V: TRBV11-1
D: TRBD1
size: few
length: 16
J: TRBJ1-1
DNA: TGTGCCAGCAGCTCTTTTGGGACAGGGCCAAACACTGAAGCTTTCTTT
CDR3: CASSSFGTGPNTEAFF

V: TRBV5-1
D: TRBD1
size: many
length: 14
J: TRBJ1-1
DNA: TGCGCCAGCAGCTTGGAAGGGGGCGGAATTGAAGCTTTCTTT
CDR3: CASSLEGGGIEAFF

V: TRBV9
D: .
size: many
length: 14
J: TRBJ1-2
DNA: TGTGCCAGCAGCCCCGACGGGGATAACTATGGCTACACCTTC
CDR3: CASSPDGDNYGYTF

V: TRBV5-6
D: .
size: many
length: 14
J: TRBJ1-4
DNA: TGTGCCAGCACCCCCGCGGGGGGCGGTGAAAAACTGTTTTTT
CDR3: CASTPAGGGEKLFF

V: TRBV7-2
D: .
size: few
length: 15
J: TRBJ2-7
DNA: TGTGCCAGCAGCCCTAGGGCAGTAAGCTCCTACGAGCAGTACTTC
CDR3: CASSPRAVSSYEQYF

V: TRBV6-1
D: TRBD1
size: .
length: 14
J: TRBJ2-7
DNA: TGTGCCAGCAGTCCGGACAGGTGGAACTACGAGCAGTACTTC
CDR3: CASSPDRWNYEQYF

V: TRBV28
D: .
size: .
length: 18
J: TRBJ1-3
DNA: TGTGCCAGCAGTTTATCGAGTCAGGGTATAAGCTCTGGAAACACCATATATTTT
CDR3: CASSLSSQGISSGNTIYF

V: TRBV6-5
D: .
size: .
length: 16
J: TRBJ1-6
DNA: TGTGCCAGCAGTTACTCGATCACAGGCGCCAATTCACCCCTCCACTTT
CDR3: CASSYSITGANSPLHF

V: TRBV5-1
D: .
size: many
length: 12
J: TRBJ1-2
DNA: TGCGCCAGCAGCTTTGGGAGTTTGGGCTACACCTTC
CDR3: CASSFGSLGYTF

V: TRBV19
D: TRBD1
size: few
length: 15
J: TRBJ1-5
DNA: TGTGCCAGCTGTACTTACAGGGGAAGCAATCAGCCCCAGCATTTT
CDR3: CASCTYRGSNQPQHF

V: TRBV12-3/TRBV12-4
D: .
size: few
length: 14
J: TRBJ2-2
DNA: TGTGCCAGCAGTCTATACAGGAACACCGGGGAGCTGCTTTTT
CDR3: CASSLYRNTGELLF

V: TRBV6-2/TRBV6-3
D: .
size: few
length: 14
J: TRBJ1-1
DNA: TGTGCCAGCAATAGAGGGGCCGGGAACACTGAAGCTTTCTTT
CDR3: CASNRGAGNTEAFF

V: TRBV6-5
D: TRBD1
size: many
length: 17
J: TRBJ1-2
DNA: TGTGCCAGCAGTTACCCACTGCGGCAGGGGGCTGCCTATGGCTACACCTTC
CDR3: CASSYPLRQGAAYGYTF

V: TRBV9
D: .
size: .
length: 14
J: TRBJ1-6
DNA: TGTGCCAGCAGCGTTGGGGGGCGTAATTCACCCCTCCACTTT
CDR3: CASSVGGRNSPLHF

V: TRBV12-3/TRBV12-4
D: .
size: many
length: 15
J: TRBJ1-5
DNA: TGTGCCAGCAGTTTATCGGGGCTAAGCAATCAGCCCCAGCATTTT
CDR3: CASSLSGLSNQPQHF

V: TRBV4-1
D: TRBD2
size: few
length: 19
J: TRBJ2-2
DNA: TGCGCCAGCAGCCCAACCACTAATCGACTAGCGGCGAACACCGGGGAGCTGTTTTTT
CDR3: CASSPTTNRLAANTGELFF

V: TRBV11-2
D: TRBD2
size: .
length: 13
J: TRBJ2-5
DNA: TGTGCCAGCAGCTCCCGGGAGGTCGGGACCCAGTACTTC
CDR3: CASSSREVGTQYF

V: TRBV15
D: .
size: .
length: 15
J: TRBJ1-1
DNA: TGTGCCACCAGCAGATCTCGGGGGCAGTACACTGAAGCTTTCTTT
CDR3: CATSRSRGQYTEAFF

V: TRBV28
D: .
size: many
length: 13
J: TRBJ1-3
DNA: TGTGCCAGCAGTATGAACTCTGGAAACACCATATATTTT
CDR3: CASSMNSGNTIYF

V: TRBV30
D: TRBD1
size: many
length: 13
J: TRBJ1-2
DNA: TGTGCCTGGAGTACAGGGGCCTCCTATGGCTACACCTTC
CDR3: CAWSTGASYGYTF

V: TRBV4-1
D: TRBD1
size: few
length: 16
J: TRBJ2-7
DNA: TGCGCCAGCAGCCAAGATGCCCGGACAGGGTGGCACGAGCAGTACTTC
CDR3: CASSQDARTGWHEQYF

V: TRBV4-1
D: .
size: few
length: 16
J: TRBJ1-3
DNA: TGCGCCAGCAGCCAAGATGAAGAGTTCTCTGGAAACACCATATATTTT
CDR3: CASSQDEEFSGNTIYF

V: TRBV15
D: .
size: many
length: 12
J: TRBJ1-2
DNA: TGTGCCACCAGCAGAGGGGGAGGTGGCTACACCTTC
CDR3: CATSRGGGGYTF

V: TRBV2
D: .
size: many
length: 11
J: TRBJ1-6
DNA: TGTGCCAGCAGCTCTAATTCACCCCTCCACTTT
CDR3: CASSSNSPLHF

V: TRBV5-5
D: .
size: few
length: 14
J: TRBJ2-7
DNA: TGTGCCAGCAGCTTGTCACCAGGGGCCTACGAGCAGTACTTC
CDR3: CASSLSPGAYEQYF

V: TRBV28
D: TRBD2
size: many
length: 19
J: TRBJ2-2
DNA: TGTGCCAGCAGTTTGAGCGGACTAGCGGGGGCCACTAACACCGGGGAGCTGTTTTTT
CDR3: CASSLSGLAGATNTGELFF

V: TRBV2
D: TRBD1
size: few
length: 17
J: TRBJ1-6
DNA: TGTGCCAGCAGTGAAGCCAGTTGGGGACAGGAGAATTCACCCCTCCACTTT
CDR3: CASSEASWGQENSPLHF

V: TRBV6-5
D: .
size: .
length: 13
J: TRBJ1-1
DNA: TGTGCCAGCAGTTCTAAACAGGGCGCTGAAGCTTTCTTT
CDR3: CASSSKQGAEAFF

V: TRBV6-5
D: TRBD1
size: many
length: 16
J: TRBJ2-7
DNA: TGTGCCAGCAGCCGAAGGGCAGGGGGCTTAACCAGCGAGCAGTACTTC
CDR3: CASSRRAGGLTSEQYF

V: TRBV18
D: TRBD1
size: few
length: 14
J: TRBJ1-1
DNA: TGTGCCAGCTCGGTCCCGGGACAGACCACTGAAGCTTTCTTT
CDR3: CASSVPGQTTEAFF

V: TRBV28
D: .
size: many
length: 14
J: TRBJ1-2
DNA: TGTGCCAGCAGTTTAACCTTTCGCCTCTATGGCTACACCTTC
CDR3: CASSLTFRLYGYTF